Listed below are T cell receptor beta chains from one sample, sequenced in a study of T cells after yellow fever vaccination. MiXCR was run by TCRdb on the 5' RACE reads, yielding one entry per CDR3 protein. The profile shows under 600,000 distinct CDR3 sequences, roughly 13% of them singletons. The sequencing here drew on PBMCs, taken on the day of the yellow fever booster vaccination. The receptors here all came from a man younger than 45 who received the YFV17D yellow fever vaccine. Each CDR3 is given with its conserved first and last residue. Fields, in order: D gene, V gene, J gene, clone size, CDR3 DNA, CDR3 protein. The D gene is left open where the match is weak. Expanded clones get a size class; other rows say once, few or many, or leave the size out.

-,TRBV27,TRBJ2-2,-,TGTGCCAGCAGTTTACAGGTGGGAGGAGGGACCGGGGAGCTGTTTTTT,CASSLQVGGGTGELFF
-,TRBV6-1,TRBJ2-5,few,TGTGCCAGCACAACCGGTACCGGGGGGCGGGAGACCCAGTACTTC,CASTTGTGGRETQYF
TRBD1,TRBV12-3/TRBV12-4,TRBJ1-6,few,TGTGCCAGCAGCCTCCGGACAGGGAATTCACCCCTCCACTTT,CASSLRTGNSPLHF
-,TRBV20-1,TRBJ2-7,-,TGCAGTGCTCTCCCCGAGGGAGCCTACGAGCAGTACTTC,CSALPEGAYEQYF
TRBD2,TRBV7-2,TRBJ2-5,-,TGTGCCAGCAGCTTAGCGGCCACTAGCGGGATAGGAAGTGAGACCCAGTACTTC,CASSLAATSGIGSETQYF
-,TRBV4-3,TRBJ2-7,-,TGCGCCAGCAGCCTCGATGGGCAGGCGGTCTTCTACGAGCAGTACTTC,CASSLDGQAVFYEQYF
-,TRBV18,TRBJ2-5,few,TGTGCCAGCGCCACCTTAGGAGGGATGAGGGAAGAGACCCAGTACTTC,CASATLGGMREETQYF
-,TRBV6-2/TRBV6-3,TRBJ2-7,few,TGTGCCAGCACCTACGAGGGGATACGTCGCGAGCAGTACTTC,CASTYEGIRREQYF
-,TRBV24-1,TRBJ2-3,-,TGTGCCACCAGTGACCGCAGAGGAGGACAAGATACGCAGTATTTT,CATSDRRGGQDTQYF
TRBD2,TRBV20-1,TRBJ2-1,-,TGCAGTAAACCAGGGACTAGCGGGAGGAGAGGCTACAATGAGCAGTTCTTC,CSKPGTSGRRGYNEQFF
TRBD1,TRBV28,TRBJ1-4,many,TGTGCCAGCAGTTCCCAGGGGGCGGAAGCTAATGAAAAACTGTTTTTT,CASSSQGAEANEKLFF
TRBD2,TRBV6-1,TRBJ2-1,many,TGTGCCAGCGGCCACCGACTAGCGGACAATGAGCAGTTCTTC,CASGHRLADNEQFF
TRBD2,TRBV15,TRBJ2-3,few,TGTGCCACCAGCAGAGATGGGACTAGCGGGAGTACAGATACGCAGTATTTT,CATSRDGTSGSTDTQYF
-,TRBV14,TRBJ2-7,-,TGTGCCAGCAGCCACGGTGGAGGGAGGACGCTGTACGAGCAGTACTTC,CASSHGGGRTLYEQYF
TRBD2,TRBV10-3,TRBJ2-2,-,TGTGCCATCAGTGAGGGACTAGCGTCGAATACCGGGGAGCTGTTTTTT,CAISEGLASNTGELFF
TRBD1,TRBV11-3,TRBJ2-4,-,TGTGCCAGCAGCCCCCGGGACAGACCTAACATTCAGTACTTC,CASSPRDRPNIQYF
TRBD2,TRBV12-3/TRBV12-4,TRBJ2-3,many,TGTGCCAGCAGTGCGACTAGCGGATACACAGATACGCAGTATTTT,CASSATSGYTDTQYF
-,TRBV7-8,TRBJ2-3,-,TGTTCCAGCAGCTTTCTTAGCACAGATACGCAGTATTTT,CSSSFLSTDTQYF
TRBD2,TRBV20-1,TRBJ2-1,few,TGCAGTGCCAACTTAGCGGGAGGGCCACACAATGAGCAGTTCTTC,CSANLAGGPHNEQFF
TRBD2,TRBV5-5,TRBJ2-7,few,TGTGCCAGCAGCTTGCCCGGGACTACCGAGCAGTACTTC,CASSLPGTTEQYF
-,TRBV29-1,TRBJ2-5,-,TGCAGCGTTTTAGCACTCACCGAGACCCAGTACTTC,CSVLALTETQYF
TRBD1,TRBV11-2,TRBJ2-1,few,TGTGCCAGCAGCCTCCAGGACAGGGGGCTTGAGCAGTTCTTC,CASSLQDRGLEQFF
-,TRBV7-2,TRBJ2-7,many,TGTGCCAGTAGACAGGCCAGCTCCTACGAGCAGTACTTC,CASRQASSYEQYF